This T cell receptor (beta chain) was sequenced for a study of T cell responses to AZD1222 COVID-19 vaccine. Some clones are missing from TCRdb's copy, which holds only in-frame ones; the method was immunoSEQ multiplex PCR. The sample lists roughly 150,000 clones; 80% to 90% were seen once. Germline loops: CDR1 LGHDT, CDR2 YNNKEL (reference sequence). This CDR3 is 16 amino acids long. Trimming cost V 1 base and J 4 bases, with 14 bases left between them. The chain is built from TRBV3-1 (or the pseudogene TRBV3-2) and TRBJ1-5; D is undetermined. The source was peripheral blood, collected 28 days after the second AZD1222 dose. The clonotype comes from an adult who received the AZD1222 COVID-19 vaccine. The CDR3 DNA reads TGTGCCAGCAGCCAAGGGCGGGCAAACGGGAATCAGCCCCAGCATTTT. Amino acid sequence: CASSQGRANGNQPQHF.